This T cell receptor (beta chain) appears in the sequencing data of a study of immune evolution from preneoplasia to lung adenocarcinoma. V lost 4 bases, J lost 5 bases, and 9 bases lay in between. The CDR3 length is 12 residues. In germline, CDR1 is SGHRS, CDR2 YFSETQ. TCRdb's copy holds only in-frame clones and misses some; the assay was immunoSEQ multiplex PCR. The sample shows about 4,700 clones, about four fifths of them seen only once. This receptor was taken from a person aged 65 to 79 with lung adenocarcinoma. Sequencing used FFPE lung adenocarcinoma in situ tissue. This chain links TRBV5-1 with TRBJ2-5; D ambiguous. The CDR3 reads CASSRSSETQYF. CDR3 coding DNA: TGCGCCAGCAGCAGAAGCTCGGAGACCCAGTACTTC.